These T cell receptor beta chains were read from a single sample in a study of cytomegalovirus exposure and HLA in healthy donors. Some clones are missing from TCRdb's copy, which holds only in-frame ones; the method was immunoSEQ multiplex PCR. The table for this sample gives about 150,000 clones. The sequenced material came from PBMCs. The receptors come from a man aged 30-40 years in good health and CMV-seronegative. The conserved cysteine and the conserved F or W are not part of the CDR3 here. A D gene is named only where the DNA matches it firmly.

D	V	CDR3
NA	TRBV19	ASTGPPLGGVAPQH
TRBD2	TRBV15	ATSRGGSGNADTQY
TRBD1	TRBV4-1	ASSQDNRGRGYT
TRBD1	TRBV7-8	ASSLMGQGAQPQH
NA	TRBV30	AWSTDMNTEAF
NA	TRBV7-8	ASSKFGGSGQPQH
TRBD2	TRBV4-3	ASSQGRGAETQY
NA	TRBV6-5	ASRGQIGERY
NA	TRBV19	ASSPGYGGYGYT
NA	TRBV28	ASSSGGHGYT
NA	TRBV10-2	ASSESWGETDTQY
NA	TRBV5-1	ASSFQDTQY
TRBD2	TRBV27	ASSTGLAAYEQY
TRBD2	TRBV7-9	ASSPGLAGGDEQF
NA	TRBV6-5	ASSIQGGGNSPLH
NA	TRBV2	ASRRFQETQY
NA	TRBV18	ASSPPTGNTEAF
NA	TRBV6-6	ASSSVRGPRV
TRBD1	TRBV11-2	ASSARDRLNTEAF
NA	TRBV10-3	APRLTGESTDTQY
NA	TRBV4-2	ASSQVGDISHEQF
TRBD2	TRBV9	ASSVGATSDLYEQY
TRBD2	TRBV11-1	ASSLGGSGLAGVEQY
TRBD1	TRBV18	ASSPPTGSDEQY
NA	TRBV19	ASSINRNTEAF
TRBD2	TRBV29-1	SVVVGGRETQY
TRBD1	TRBV7-9	ASSQQGGTEAF
TRBD1	TRBV7-9	ASTRGQGDQPQH
TRBD1	TRBV5-6	ASRDSSYEQY
NA	TRBV6-6	ASSYSGLGGYT
TRBD1	TRBV7-8	ASSLAQGVDQPQH
NA	TRBV19	ASSEASIGIRYEQY
NA	TRBV19	ASSISGGFPYEQY
NA	TRBV7-9	ASSFSSGEQF
NA	TRBV7-7	ASSLEPGGSGANVLT
NA	TRBV6-1	ASRPKNTEAF
TRBD1	TRBV5-1	ASTSGQIANSPLH
TRBD1	TRBV23-1	ASSQSWTGNTDTQY
NA	TRBV7-3	ASSSGSLETQY